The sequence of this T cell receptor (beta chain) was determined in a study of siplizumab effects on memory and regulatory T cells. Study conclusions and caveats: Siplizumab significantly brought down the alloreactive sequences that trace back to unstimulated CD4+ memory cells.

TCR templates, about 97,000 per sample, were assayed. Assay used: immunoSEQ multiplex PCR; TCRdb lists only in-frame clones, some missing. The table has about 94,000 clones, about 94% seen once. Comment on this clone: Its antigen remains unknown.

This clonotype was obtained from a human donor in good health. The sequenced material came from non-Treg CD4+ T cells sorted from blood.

The CDR3 DNA reads TGTGCCAGCAGCTTGGTCCAGGGGACCTACGAGCAGTACTTC. Residues: CASSLVQGTYEQYF. The V and J genes are TRBV7-2 and TRBJ2-7, with D tentatively TRBD1 (6 bases). The V gene lost 3 bases and the J gene lost 2 bases, with 11 bases spanning the gap. This CDR3 has 14 amino acids. Germline V CDR1 and CDR2: SGHTA, FQGNSA.